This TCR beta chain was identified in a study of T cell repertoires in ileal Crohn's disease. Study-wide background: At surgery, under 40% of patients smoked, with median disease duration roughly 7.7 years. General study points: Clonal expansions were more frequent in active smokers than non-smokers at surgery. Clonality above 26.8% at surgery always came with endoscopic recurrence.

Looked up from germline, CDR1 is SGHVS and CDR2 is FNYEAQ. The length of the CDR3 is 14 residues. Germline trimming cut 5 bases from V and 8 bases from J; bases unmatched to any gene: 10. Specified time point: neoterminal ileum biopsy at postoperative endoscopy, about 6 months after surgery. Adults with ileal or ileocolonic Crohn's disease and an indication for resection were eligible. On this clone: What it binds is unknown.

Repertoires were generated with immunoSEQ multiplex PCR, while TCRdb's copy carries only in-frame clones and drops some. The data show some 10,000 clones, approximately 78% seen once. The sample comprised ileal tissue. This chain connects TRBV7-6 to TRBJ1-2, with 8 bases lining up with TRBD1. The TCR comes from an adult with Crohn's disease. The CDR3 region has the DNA TGTGCCAGCAGCCCCAGAGACAGGGGTCGAGGCTACACCTTC. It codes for CASSPRDRGRGYTF.